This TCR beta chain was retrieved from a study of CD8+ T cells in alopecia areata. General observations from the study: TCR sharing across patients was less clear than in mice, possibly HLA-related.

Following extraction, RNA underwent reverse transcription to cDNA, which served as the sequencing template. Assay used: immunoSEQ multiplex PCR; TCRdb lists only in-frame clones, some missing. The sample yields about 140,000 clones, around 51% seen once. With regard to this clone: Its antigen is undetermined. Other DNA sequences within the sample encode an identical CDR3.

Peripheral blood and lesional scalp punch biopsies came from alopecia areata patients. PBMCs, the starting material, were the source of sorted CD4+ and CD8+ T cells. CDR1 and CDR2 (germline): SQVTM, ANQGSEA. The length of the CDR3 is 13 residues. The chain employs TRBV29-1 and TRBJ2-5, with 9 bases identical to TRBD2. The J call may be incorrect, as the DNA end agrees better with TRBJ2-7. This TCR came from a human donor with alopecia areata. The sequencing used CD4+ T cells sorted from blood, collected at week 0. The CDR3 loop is CSVGAGGPYEQYF. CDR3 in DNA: TGCAGCGTGGGAGCGGGAGGACCATACGAGCAGTACTTC.